The rows below give T cell receptor beta chains drawn from one sample of a study of early T cells in non-severe SARS-CoV-2 infection. MiXCR, applied by TCRdb to the 5' RACE reads, yields one record per CDR3 protein. The sample carries some 50,000 distinct CDR3 sequences, about 5.2% recorded once. The sample here was whole blood, taken at baseline. All receptors derive from an adult who was a healthcare worker with PCR-confirmed SARS-CoV-2 infection or an uninfected control (not recorded which). Both conserved end residues are part of each CDR3. D genes are given only for firm matches. The listing skips clone size in some rows; elsewhere it reads once, few, many or a size class.

v_call: TRBV7-3; j_call: TRBJ2-5; d_call: TRBD2; clone_size: many; cdr3_aa: CASSLASGSGETQYF; cdr3_nt: TGTGCCAGCAGCTTAGCTAGCGGGAGCGGGGAGACCCAGTACTTC
v_call: TRBV7-2; j_call: TRBJ2-7; d_call: TRBD1; clone_size: few; cdr3_aa: CASSTRQGIDEQYF; cdr3_nt: TGTGCCAGCAGCACTAGACAGGGTATCGACGAGCAGTACTTC
v_call: TRBV6-1; j_call: TRBJ2-1; d_call: .; clone_size: few; cdr3_aa: CASSEARSGAEQFF; cdr3_nt: TGTGCCAGCAGTGAAGCGCGTTCGGGAGCTGAGCAGTTCTTC
v_call: TRBV18; j_call: TRBJ1-1; d_call: .; clone_size: .; cdr3_aa: CASSPTIRENTEAFF; cdr3_nt: TGTGCCAGCTCACCCACAATTAGAGAGAACACTGAAGCTTTCTTT
v_call: TRBV4-1; j_call: TRBJ1-1; d_call: .; clone_size: few; cdr3_aa: CASSQVRGTEAFF; cdr3_nt: TGCGCCAGCAGCCAGGTGAGAGGCACTGAAGCTTTCTTT
v_call: TRBV6-1; j_call: TRBJ2-5; d_call: TRBD2; clone_size: many; cdr3_aa: CASGPGLGLLGTQYF; cdr3_nt: TGTGCCAGCGGACCGGGACTAGGACTCCTAGGGACCCAGTACTTC
v_call: TRBV28; j_call: TRBJ2-2; d_call: TRBD1; clone_size: many; cdr3_aa: CASSFVTGGELFF; cdr3_nt: TGTGCCAGCAGTTTTGTGACAGGGGGGGAGCTGTTTTTT
v_call: TRBV7-8; j_call: TRBJ1-3; d_call: .; clone_size: .; cdr3_aa: CASSLNGGQSGNTIYF; cdr3_nt: TGTGCCAGCAGCTTAAATGGGGGCCAATCTGGAAACACCATATATTTT
v_call: TRBV6-5; j_call: TRBJ1-5; d_call: .; clone_size: many; cdr3_aa: CASGSASHQPQHF; cdr3_nt: TGTGCCAGCGGATCGGCCAGTCATCAGCCCCAGCATTTT
v_call: TRBV30; j_call: TRBJ2-7; d_call: .; clone_size: few; cdr3_aa: CAWRGLGAYEQYF; cdr3_nt: TGTGCCTGGAGAGGACTCGGCGCCTACGAGCAGTACTTC
v_call: TRBV11-3; j_call: TRBJ2-7; d_call: .; clone_size: many; cdr3_aa: CASSFRGADYEQYF; cdr3_nt: TGTGCCAGCAGCTTCCGGGGGGCGGACTACGAGCAGTACTTC
v_call: TRBV15; j_call: TRBJ2-1; d_call: .; clone_size: many; cdr3_aa: CATSRDLDSYNEQFF; cdr3_nt: TGTGCCACCAGCAGGGATCTGGACTCTTACAATGAGCAGTTCTTC
v_call: TRBV27; j_call: TRBJ2-1; d_call: .; clone_size: many; cdr3_aa: CASSYPGPGVQFF; cdr3_nt: TGTGCCAGCAGTTACCCCGGACCCGGGGTACAGTTCTTC
v_call: TRBV10-2; j_call: TRBJ2-3; d_call: .; clone_size: many; cdr3_aa: CASKTANTDTQYF; cdr3_nt: TGCGCCAGCAAGACTGCTAACACAGATACGCAGTATTTT
v_call: TRBV27; j_call: TRBJ1-6; d_call: TRBD1; clone_size: many; cdr3_aa: CASSPGQVNSPLHF; cdr3_nt: TGTGCCAGCAGCCCCGGACAGGTGAATTCACCCCTCCACTTT
v_call: TRBV12-3/TRBV12-4; j_call: TRBJ2-1; d_call: TRBD2; clone_size: many; cdr3_aa: CASNLAGGNEQFF; cdr3_nt: TGTGCCAGCAATCTAGCGGGAGGGAATGAGCAGTTCTTC
v_call: TRBV30; j_call: TRBJ2-1; d_call: .; clone_size: few; cdr3_aa: CAWSLAINEQFF; cdr3_nt: TGTGCCTGGAGTTTAGCTATCAATGAGCAGTTCTTC
v_call: TRBV12-3/TRBV12-4; j_call: TRBJ1-1; d_call: .; clone_size: many; cdr3_aa: CASTQSVGALATEAFF; cdr3_nt: TGTGCCAGCACCCAATCGGTGGGGGCTTTGGCCACTGAAGCTTTCTTT
v_call: TRBV6-4; j_call: TRBJ2-2; d_call: .; clone_size: many; cdr3_aa: CASSEGDTGELFF; cdr3_nt: TGTGCCAGCAGTGAAGGGGACACCGGGGAGCTGTTTTTT
v_call: TRBV20-1; j_call: TRBJ2-7; d_call: TRBD1; clone_size: .; cdr3_aa: CSARTGGDEQYF; cdr3_nt: TGCAGTGCTAGGACAGGGGGCGACGAGCAGTACTTC
v_call: TRBV28; j_call: TRBJ2-5; d_call: .; clone_size: many; cdr3_aa: CASSLSPPWQVQETQYF; cdr3_nt: TGTGCCAGCAGTTTATCGCCCCCGTGGCAGGTCCAAGAGACCCAGTACTTC
v_call: TRBV5-8; j_call: TRBJ2-1; d_call: .; clone_size: many; cdr3_aa: CASSLLVEEKGFYNEQFF; cdr3_nt: TGTGCCAGCAGCTTGCTGGTGGAGGAGAAGGGGTTCTACAATGAGCAGTTCTTC
v_call: TRBV6-5; j_call: TRBJ1-4; d_call: TRBD1; clone_size: many; cdr3_aa: CASSYLGQGRTNEKLFF; cdr3_nt: TGTGCCAGCAGTTACCTGGGACAGGGTAGGACTAATGAAAAACTGTTTTTT
v_call: TRBV9; j_call: TRBJ2-7; d_call: TRBD2; clone_size: .; cdr3_aa: CASSVGSSGRWEQYF; cdr3_nt: TGTGCCAGCAGCGTAGGCTCTAGCGGGAGGTGGGAGCAGTACTTC
v_call: TRBV3-1; j_call: TRBJ1-1; d_call: .; clone_size: many; cdr3_aa: CASSRTGQGNTEAFF; cdr3_nt: TGTGCCAGCAGCCGGACGGGACAAGGGAACACTGAAGCTTTCTTT
v_call: TRBV20-1; j_call: TRBJ2-7; d_call: .; clone_size: many; cdr3_aa: CSARLDYYEQYF; cdr3_nt: TGCAGTGCTAGGTTAGACTACTACGAGCAGTACTTC
v_call: TRBV25-1; j_call: TRBJ2-7; d_call: TRBD1; clone_size: many; cdr3_aa: CASRDRASYEQYF; cdr3_nt: TGTGCCAGCAGAGACAGGGCTTCCTACGAGCAGTACTTC
v_call: TRBV28; j_call: TRBJ2-1; d_call: .; clone_size: many; cdr3_aa: CASSLWTKGDEQFF; cdr3_nt: TGTGCCAGCAGTTTATGGACTAAGGGGGATGAGCAGTTCTTC
v_call: TRBV24-1; j_call: TRBJ2-3; d_call: .; clone_size: .; cdr3_aa: CATGPGYTDTQYF; cdr3_nt: TGTGCCACCGGCCCCGGTTACACAGATACGCAGTATTTT
v_call: TRBV28; j_call: TRBJ2-7; d_call: .; clone_size: many; cdr3_aa: CASSLTGDNSYEQYF; cdr3_nt: TGTGCCAGCAGTTTAACAGGAGACAACTCCTACGAGCAGTACTTC
v_call: TRBV7-8; j_call: TRBJ1-3; d_call: .; clone_size: .; cdr3_aa: CASSLAADNSGNTIYF; cdr3_nt: TGTGCCAGCAGCTTAGCGGCGGACAACTCTGGAAACACCATATATTTT
v_call: TRBV7-8; j_call: TRBJ2-3; d_call: .; clone_size: many; cdr3_aa: CASSLVSLQGKYF; cdr3_nt: TGTGCCAGCAGCTTAGTTTCTTTACAGGGAAAGTATTTT
v_call: TRBV6-6; j_call: TRBJ2-1; d_call: .; clone_size: many; cdr3_aa: CASDRYNEQFF; cdr3_nt: TGTGCCAGCGACCGGTACAATGAGCAGTTCTTC
v_call: TRBV6-5; j_call: TRBJ2-7; d_call: .; clone_size: once; cdr3_aa: CASSYSPTISEQYF; cdr3_nt: TGTGCCAGCAGTTACTCCCCGACTATATCCGAGCAGTACTTC
v_call: TRBV20-1; j_call: TRBJ2-7; d_call: .; clone_size: few; cdr3_aa: CSARLFEGRSSYEQYF; cdr3_nt: TGCAGTGCTAGGTTGTTTGAGGGCAGGTCCTCCTACGAGCAGTACTTC